Listed below are T cell receptor beta chains from one sample, sequenced in a study of blood T cell repertoires in COVID-19. Generated by immunoSEQ multiplex PCR, the TCRdb table keeps only in-frame clones and is missing some. The profile covers fewer than 300,000 clones, with about nine tenths appearing a single time and 3.5% to 4.5% taken by the ten largest. Input material: peripheral blood. These receptors all stem from a man in his sixties who had recovered from COVID-19. The CDR3 runs from the conserved cysteine through the conserved F or W. Fields, in order: V gene, J gene, CDR3 length, D gene, clone size, CDR3 DNA, CDR3 protein. A D gene is named only where the DNA matches it firmly. Some rows mark clone size as missing; the rest say once, few, many or name a class of expanded clone.

V gene: TRBV4-1; J gene: TRBJ1-5; CDR3 length: 15; D gene: TRBD1; clone size: .; CDR3 DNA: TGCGCCAGCAGCCAAGATCCGACAGGGAATCAGCCCCAGCATTTT; CDR3 protein: CASSQDPTGNQPQHF
V gene: TRBV19; J gene: TRBJ1-6; CDR3 length: 14; D gene: TRBD1; clone size: .; CDR3 DNA: TGTGCCAGCGAAACAGGGGGCCCCAATTCACCCCTCCACTTT; CDR3 protein: CASETGGPNSPLHF
V gene: TRBV6-5; J gene: TRBJ1-1; CDR3 length: 13; D gene: TRBD1; clone size: few; CDR3 DNA: TGTGCCAGCAGTTACCGGGACAGGCCTGAAGCTTTCTTT; CDR3 protein: CASSYRDRPEAFF
V gene: TRBV2; J gene: TRBJ1-1; CDR3 length: 16; D gene: .; clone size: .; CDR3 DNA: TGTGCCAGCAGTGAAGGGGGGGGCCCATGGAACACTGAAGCTTTCTTT; CDR3 protein: CASSEGGGPWNTEAFF
V gene: TRBV6-5; J gene: TRBJ1-6; CDR3 length: 16; D gene: .; clone size: .; CDR3 DNA: TGTGCCAGCAGTTACTTCCGACAGGCGAATAATTCACCCCTCCACTTT; CDR3 protein: CASSYFRQANNSPLHF
V gene: TRBV6-6; J gene: TRBJ2-1; CDR3 length: 17; D gene: TRBD1; clone size: .; CDR3 DNA: TGTGCCAGCAGTCGAACGGACAGGAGAGGTTCCTACAATGAGCAGTTCTTC; CDR3 protein: CASSRTDRRGSYNEQFF
V gene: TRBV5-6; J gene: TRBJ2-3; CDR3 length: 15; D gene: TRBD2; clone size: .; CDR3 DNA: TGTGCCAGCAGCTCCGGACTAGGTGGAACAGATACGCAGTATTTT; CDR3 protein: CASSSGLGGTDTQYF
V gene: TRBV25-1; J gene: TRBJ2-1; CDR3 length: 14; D gene: .; clone size: .; CDR3 DNA: TGTGCCAGCAGTGGCGGATCGACCTACAATGAGCAGTTCTTC; CDR3 protein: CASSGGSTYNEQFF
V gene: TRBV5-1; J gene: TRBJ2-7; CDR3 length: 14; D gene: .; clone size: .; CDR3 DNA: TGCGCCAGCAGCGGGGGCGGACTAGGCTACGAGCAGTACTTC; CDR3 protein: CASSGGGLGYEQYF
V gene: TRBV13; J gene: TRBJ2-7; CDR3 length: 13; D gene: .; clone size: .; CDR3 DNA: TGTGCCAGCAGCTTAGGCGCAGGGGACGAGCAGTACTTC; CDR3 protein: CASSLGAGDEQYF
V gene: TRBV19; J gene: TRBJ1-1; CDR3 length: 15; D gene: .; clone size: .; CDR3 DNA: TGTGCCAGTAGTATAATCAGGGGAGCCCCTGGGGGAGCTTTCTTT; CDR3 protein: CASSIIRGAPGGAFF
V gene: TRBV3-1/TRBV3-2; J gene: TRBJ2-5; CDR3 length: 17; D gene: TRBD2; clone size: .; CDR3 DNA: TGTGCCAGCAGCCAAGAGGCTAGCGGGGTCCCTCGGAAGACCCAGTACTTC; CDR3 protein: CASSQEASGVPRKTQYF
V gene: TRBV5-1; J gene: TRBJ2-5; CDR3 length: 16; D gene: TRBD2; clone size: .; CDR3 DNA: TGCGCCAGCAGCTTGGGGAGACTAGCGGTACAAGAGACCCAGTACTTC; CDR3 protein: CASSLGRLAVQETQYF
V gene: TRBV9; J gene: TRBJ2-3; CDR3 length: 20; D gene: .; clone size: .; CDR3 DNA: TGTGCCAGCAGCATAAAGGGTTGGACATCTGATAGAGGCGGCACAGATACGCAGTATTTT; CDR3 protein: CASSIKGWTSDRGGTDTQYF
V gene: TRBV3-1/TRBV3-2; J gene: TRBJ1-1; CDR3 length: 13; D gene: TRBD1; clone size: .; CDR3 DNA: TGTGCCAGCAGCCAAAACAGGGGGACTGAAGCTTTCTTT; CDR3 protein: CASSQNRGTEAFF
V gene: TRBV12-3/TRBV12-4; J gene: TRBJ1-2; CDR3 length: 13; D gene: .; clone size: .; CDR3 DNA: TGTGCCAGCGGGGGAGGGGCCCAAAGTGGCTACACCTTC; CDR3 protein: CASGGGAQSGYTF